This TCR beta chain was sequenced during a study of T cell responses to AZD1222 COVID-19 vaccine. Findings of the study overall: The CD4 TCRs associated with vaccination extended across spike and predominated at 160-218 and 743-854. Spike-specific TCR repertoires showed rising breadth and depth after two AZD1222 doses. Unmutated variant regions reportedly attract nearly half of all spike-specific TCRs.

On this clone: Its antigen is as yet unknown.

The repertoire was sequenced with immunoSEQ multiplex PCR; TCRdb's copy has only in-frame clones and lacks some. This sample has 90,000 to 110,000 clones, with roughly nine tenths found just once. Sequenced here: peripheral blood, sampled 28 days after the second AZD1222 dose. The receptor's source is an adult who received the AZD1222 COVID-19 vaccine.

CDR3 nucleotides: TGTGCCAGCAGCGGGGGGCCCAGGGGCTACCTTTGGGAGCAGTACTTC. Translated: CASSGGPRGYLWEQYF. J is TRBJ2-7 and V is TRBV7-9, with D perhaps TRBD1 or TRBD2 (6 bases each). The length of the CDR3 is 16 residues. V lost 5 bases to trimming and J lost 7 bases, with 24 bases between them. Germline values: CDR1 SEHNR, CDR2 FQNEAQ (reference sequence).